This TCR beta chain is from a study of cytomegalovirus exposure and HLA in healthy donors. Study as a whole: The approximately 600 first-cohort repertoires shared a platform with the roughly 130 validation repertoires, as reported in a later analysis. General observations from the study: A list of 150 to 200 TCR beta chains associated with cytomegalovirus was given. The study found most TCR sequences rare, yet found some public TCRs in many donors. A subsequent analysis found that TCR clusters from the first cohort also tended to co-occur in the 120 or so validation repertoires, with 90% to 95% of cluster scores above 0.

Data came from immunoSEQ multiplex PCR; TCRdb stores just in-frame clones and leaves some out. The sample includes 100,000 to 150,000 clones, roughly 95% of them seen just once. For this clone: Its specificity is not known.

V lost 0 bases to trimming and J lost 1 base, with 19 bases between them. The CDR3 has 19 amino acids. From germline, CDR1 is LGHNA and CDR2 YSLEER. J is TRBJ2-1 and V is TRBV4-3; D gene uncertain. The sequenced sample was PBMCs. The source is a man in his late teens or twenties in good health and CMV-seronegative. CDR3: CASSQDHSGLVSSYNEQFF. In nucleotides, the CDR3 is TGCGCCAGCAGCCAAGATCATTCCGGGTTAGTCAGTTCCTACAATGAGCAGTTCTTC.